The source of this TCR delta chain is a study of γδ T cells in repeated Plasmodium falciparum infection. Study-wide background: Age- and gender-matched Australian children served as comparison for malaria-exposed Malian children. Findings of the study overall: Malian children's Vdelta2-negative repertoires appeared more expanded and less diverse than Australians'.

With respect to this clone: Its antigen remains unidentified. TCRdb shows a much larger clone's protein in place of this DNA's translation, and the two differ at residue 4, likely through a read error; the protein shown is translated from the DNA.

The CDR3 length is 15 residues. V lost 5 bases, J lost 4 bases, and 19 bases lay in between. Germline assignment: CDR1 GEAIGNYY and CDR2 EKD. Gammadelta T cells were flow-sorted from PBMC into Vgamma9/Vdelta2+ and Vdelta2-negative populations for bulk analysis. TCRdb used CATT to re-call clones from the multiplex PCR reads. The sample includes around 86,000 delta-chain clones, approximately 1.4% of them seen just once. The chain joins TRDV2 to TRDJ1, with D possibly TRDD3 on 6 matching bases. TCRdb lists no J gene, so it was determined here by aligning the DNA to germline. The sequence was collected from a pool of human donors (malaria-infected and uninfected, not separated). Sequencing was done on a sample of gamma-delta T cells from blood. The CDR3 loop reads CACGVVGGQGDKLIF. In DNA form, the CDR3 reads TGTGCCTGTGGCGTGGTGGGGGGCCAAGGCGATAAACTCATCTTT.